These 32 T cell receptor beta chains came from one sample sequenced in a study of identical twins' blood T cells (dated by TCRdb to between 2011 and 2013). The library was obtained by 5' RACE. Sequenced using an Illumina Genome Analyzer IIx. TCRdb handled the public reads itself, with Q25 trimming in fastp and clone calling in MiXCR, and kept productive beta chains. Rows with one shared CDR3 protein collapse into an entry with the most common genes and DNA. Within this sample are roughly 340,000 distinct CDR3 sequences, with roughly 28% of them counted one time only. Roughly 5.5% of the sample is taken by the ten largest. Sample: PBMCs. The receptors were sampled from a woman aged 18 to 55 in good health.

This clonotype was observed a handful of times. The chain recombines TRBV29-1 with TRBJ1-2; 7 nucleotides align to TRBD1. There are 15 residues in the CDR3. Germline trimming cut 5 bases from V and 8 bases from J; bases unmatched to any gene: 17. Germline CDR1 is SQVTM and CDR2 is ANQGSEA. In DNA form, the CDR3 reads TGCAGCGTTCCCAGAACCCTACAGGGGTTGTACGGCTACACCTTC. It translates to CSVPRTLQGLYGYTF.

This clonotype has only a few counts. J is TRBJ1-1 and V is TRBV28, with unresolved D. CDR3 length: 13 residues. Trimming shortened V by 3 bases and J by 1 base, and 6 bases separated the two germline ends. CDR1 MDHEN and CDR2 SYDVKM come from the germline V gene. CDR3 loop: CASSFRSNTEAFF. The CDR3 bases are TGTGCCAGCAGTTTTCGATCGAACACTGAAGCTTTCTTT.

As regards this clonotype: A junction end diverges from the germline sequence, so it may reflect a read error. The gene calls are TRBV4-2 and TRBJ2-5; D gene unclear. This CDR3 region has 12 residues. Germline V gene data show CDR1 as LGHNA and CDR2 as YNFKEQ. CDR3 in amino acids: CASMSSQDTQYF. The CDR3 nucleotides are TGTGCCAGCATGAGCAGCCAAGATACCCAGTACTTC.

This clonotype was observed many times. The chain is built from TRBV4-1 and TRBJ2-6; D perhaps matches TRBD2 (6 bases). The CDR3 length is 15 residues. CDR1 is MGHRA, CDR2 YSYEKL, per germline. V lost 6 bases and J lost 2, with 11 bases in between. CDR3 sequence: CASSVPGAGANVLTF. In DNA form, the CDR3 reads TGCGCCAGCAGTGTCCCGGGGGCTGGGGCCAACGTCCTGACTTTC.

The count of this clonotype is one. A read error is possible here, since a much larger clone lies one base away. The chain joins TRBV2 to TRBJ1-1, with D perhaps matching TRBD1 (6 bases). The germline V gene has CDR1 SNHLY and CDR2 FYNNEI. V lost 8 bases and J 6 bases, leaving 16 bases between the germline ends. CDR3 length: 13 residues. In nucleotides, the CDR3 is TGTGCCAGCTGTGGCAGGGGAGGGGCTGAAGCTTTCTTT. The encoded protein is CASCGRGGAEAFF.

The rearrangement joins TRBV5-1 to TRBJ2-2; D remains unclear. V lost 1 base and J 4 bases, leaving 14 bases between the germline ends. Germline V gene sequence: CDR1 SGHRS, CDR2 YFSETQ. The CDR3 has 16 residues. For the CDR3, the DNA is TGCGCCAGCAGCTTGAGCCCACAACACGCCACCGGGGAGCTGTTTTTT. It translates to CASSLSPQHATGELFF.

The genes are TRBV20-1 and TRBJ2-1; D gene uncertain. V gave up 4 bases and J gave up 7 bases, with 23 bases separating them. This CDR3 is 16 amino acids long. Germline CDR1 DFQATT, CDR2 SNEGSKA (reference sequence). The DNA of the CDR3 is TGCAGTGCTAATTCCCACGCGACGACCTCCCGGAATGAGCAGTTCTTC. It codes for CSANSHATTSRNEQFF.

The chain uses TRBV5-1 and TRBJ2-7, with D possibly TRBD1 on 6 matching bases. CDR1 is SGHRS and CDR2 is YFSETQ in the germline V gene. The CDR3 sequence is 14 residues long. Trimming removed 0 bases at V and 1 base at J, with 8 bases between. The CDR3: CASSLEDSSYEQYF. The CDR3 DNA reads as TGCGCCAGCAGCTTGGAGGACAGTTCCTACGAGCAGTACTTC.

Only a few counts were recorded for this clonotype. The CDR3 coding sequence is TGTGCCACAGGGGGGACAGGGTCCTACGAGCAGTACTTC. As protein: CATGGTGSYEQYF. The chain has TRBV10-3 and TRBJ2-7, with 9 bases matching TRBD1. The CDR3 runs to 13 residues. V shed 10 bases and J 1 base; nucleotides not matched to a gene: 5. Germline values: CDR1 ENHRY, CDR2 SYGVKD.

A few counts support this clonotype. The chain recombines TRBV4-1 with TRBJ1-1; D is undetermined. The germline CDR1 and CDR2 sequences are MGHRA and YSYEKL. The ends were cut back, 0 bases at V and 5 bases at J, with 7 bases in the middle. The CDR3 is 13 amino acids. This CDR3 reads CASSQEPRTEAFF. The CDR3 DNA reads as TGCGCCAGCAGCCAAGAGCCACGGACTGAAGCTTTCTTT.

Only one count was recorded for this clonotype. The chain joins TRBV9 to TRBJ1-6; no firm D call. CDR3 length: 16 residues. Looked up from germline, CDR1 is SGDLS and CDR2 is YYNGEE. The V end was cut by 6 bases, the J end by 0 bases, with 13 bases between. The CDR3 region has the DNA TGTGCCAGCATAGAGGGCCGGAGCTCCTATAATTCACCCCTCCACTTT. It specifies CASIEGRSSYNSPLHF.

The V call is TRBV29-1, the J call TRBJ2-7; 7 bases line up with TRBD2. Germline values: CDR1 SQVTM, CDR2 ANQGSEA. The CDR3 runs to 15 residues. V lost 6 bases, J lost 0 bases, and 11 bases stayed unmatched. CDR3 coding DNA: TGCAGCGTGGCGGGACTAACGGGGGTCTCCTACGAGCAGTACTTC. Protein product: CSVAGLTGVSYEQYF.

This clonotype was found a few times. This chain connects TRBV20-1 to TRBJ2-5; the D is unclear. The CDR3 has 13 amino acids. Trimming pared 2 bases from V and 4 bases from J, leaving 11 bases between. Germline CDR1 reads DFQATT; CDR2 reads SNEGSKA (reference sequence). CDR3 nucleotide sequence: TGCAGTGCTAGAAAAGGATGGCGAGAGACCCAGTACTTC. It yields the protein CSARKGWRETQYF.

This clonotype has a handful of counts. This chain links TRBV18 with TRBJ1-3; tentatively, D is TRBD1 (5 bases). V lost 1 base and J 3 bases, leaving 19 bases between the germline ends. In germline, CDR1 is KGHSH, CDR2 LQKENI. The CDR3 loop spans 18 amino acids. The DNA of the CDR3 is TGTGCCAGCTCACCACGATCCCTCAAGGGGCCATTTGGAAACACCATATATTTT. This codes for CASSPRSLKGPFGNTIYF. The full variable domain, rest sourced from reference TRBV18 and TRBJ1-3, is NAGVMQNPRHLVRRRGQEARLRCSPMKGHSHVYWYRQLPEEGLKFMVYLQKENIIDESGMPKERFSAEFPKEGPSILRIQQVVRGDSAAYFCASSPRSLKGPFGNTIYFGEGSWLTVV.

This clonotype was found a few times. The rearrangement links TRBV7-9 to TRBJ1-2; D is unresolved. V was clipped by 1 base and J by 3 bases, with 18 bases between them. This CDR3 is built from 17 residues. In germline, CDR1 is SEHNR, CDR2 FQNEAQ (reference sequence). The CDR3: CASSLGSPLRADYGYTF. The CDR3, as DNA: TGTGCCAGCAGCTTAGGCAGCCCTCTCCGTGCGGACTATGGCTACACCTTC.

J is TRBJ2-3 and V is TRBV2; a weak D match, TRBD2 (7 bases). Germline CDR1 SNHLY, CDR2 FYNNEI. CDR3 size: 14 residues. V lost 2 bases to trimming and J lost 7 bases, with 13 bases between them. The CDR3 protein is CASSEPGGSNTQYF. The CDR3 DNA reads as TGTGCCAGCAGTGAACCGGGGGGCTCAAATACGCAGTATTTT.

On this clonotype: A single base separates this from a much larger clone, so it may be a read error. CDR3 residues: CATLAGSNTEAFF. The CDR3 DNA reads as TGTGCCACCTTGGCAGGTTCGAACACTGAAGCTTTCTTT. The chain uses TRBV2 and TRBJ1-1; D is uncertain. The CDR3 is made up of 13 amino acids. Germline CDR1 and CDR2: SNHLY and FYNNEI. V gave up 10 bases and J gave up 1 base, with 13 bases separating them.

This chain links TRBV29-1 with TRBJ1-1, with D tentatively TRBD1 (6 bases). Per germline, CDR1 SQVTM and CDR2 ANQGSEA. The CDR3 sequence is 12 residues long. V lost 6 bases and J lost 7, with 15 bases in between. The CDR3 reads CSVPPGEFEAFF. The CDR3 DNA reads as TGCAGCGTCCCGCCAGGGGAATTTGAAGCTTTCTTT.

The V call is TRBV11-2, the J call TRBJ2-1; the D call may be TRBD1 or TRBD2 (5 bases each). V was shortened by 1 base and J by 9 bases, with 22 bases between the two germline ends. The CDR3 runs to 17 residues. Germline V gene sequence: CDR1 SGHAT, CDR2 FQNNGV. The CDR3 nucleotides read TGTGCCAGCAGCTTAGCGGACGTAAGGGGCCGGGGCGCTGAGCAGTTCTTC. Translating it yields CASSLADVRGRGAEQFF.

This chain connects TRBV20-1 to TRBJ1-2, with a tentative D call TRBD1 (6 bases). The V gene lost 7 bases and the J gene lost 7 bases, with 13 bases spanning the gap. Germline CDR1 DFQATT, CDR2 SNEGSKA (reference sequence). The length of the CDR3 is 11 residues. The CDR3: CSVSQGRGYTF. DNA for the CDR3: TGCAGTGTTAGTCAGGGGCGTGGCTACACCTTC.

This clonotype was seen only a few times. The chain uses TRBV20-1 and TRBJ2-5; D unclear. CDR1 and CDR2 from the germline V gene are DFQATT and SNEGSKA (reference sequence). The length of the CDR3 is 14 residues. Trimming removed 0 bases at V and 1 base at J, with 9 bases between. The CDR3 region is CSARDGLSQETQYF. In nucleotides, the CDR3 is TGCAGTGCTAGAGACGGCCTCTCCCAAGAGACCCAGTACTTC.

The chain employs TRBV19 and TRBJ1-1; D is perhaps TRBD1 (5 bases). The CDR3 has 12 amino acids. Germline CDR1 LNHDA, CDR2 SQIVND (reference sequence). V was clipped by 7 bases and J by 6 bases, with 12 bases between them. The CDR3 spells CASNQGDSEAFF. The CDR3 DNA is TGTGCCAGTAATCAAGGGGACTCTGAAGCTTTCTTT.

A few counts support this clonotype. The chain links TRBV5-5 to TRBJ1-6; D is possibly TRBD1 (6 bases). The CDR3 totals 14 residues. The V gene lost 3 bases and the J gene lost 5 bases, with 9 bases spanning the gap. Per the germline V gene, CDR1 is SGHKS and CDR2 is YYEKEE (reference sequence). The CDR3 sequence: CASSYYRDNSPLHF. In nucleotides, the CDR3 is TGTGCCAGCAGCTATTACAGGGATAATTCACCCCTCCACTTT.

V is TRBV2 and J is TRBJ2-7; either TRBD1 or TRBD2 may supply D (5 bases each). The CDR3 contains 16 residues. Germline V gene sequence: CDR1 SNHLY, CDR2 FYNNEI. V gave up 6 bases and J gave up 0 bases, with 18 bases separating them. The CDR3: CASRPWGRDSSYEQYF. The CDR3 DNA is TGTGCCAGCAGACCGTGGGGACGGGATAGCTCCTACGAGCAGTACTTC.

Comments on this clonotype: One end of the junction varies from germline; a read error may be responsible. The V and J genes are TRBV7-7 and TRBJ2-3; the match to TRBD2 covers 9 bases. Germline V gives CDR1 SSHAT, CDR2 FNYEAQ (reference sequence). This CDR3 spans 14 amino acids. The CDR3 is CASSRTSGTDTQYF. CDR3 coding DNA: TGTGCTAGCAGTAGGACTAGCGGCACAGATACGCAGTATTTT.

The genes are TRBV5-6 and TRBJ1-4; D is unclear. V lost 0 bases and J lost 4, with 7 bases in between. Germline V gene lookup returns CDR1 SGHDT and CDR2 YYEEEE. This CDR3 has 14 residues. The chain's CDR3 is CASSLDRINEKLFF. The CDR3 region has the DNA TGTGCCAGCAGCTTGGACAGAATTAATGAAAAACTGTTTTTT.

The genes are TRBV20-1 and TRBJ1-5; 8 nucleotides align to TRBD1. CDR1 is DFQATT, CDR2 SNEGSKA, per germline (reference sequence). The CDR3 is made up of 14 amino acids. Losses at the gene ends were 3 bases for V and 5 bases for J; bases not matched to a gene: 6. The CDR3 sequence is CSASVDRGDQPQHF. The DNA of the CDR3 is TGCAGTGCTAGTGTTGACAGGGGCGATCAGCCCCAGCATTTT.

Of note for this clonotype: The junction shows a germline mismatch at one end, possibly a read error. The chain employs TRBV7-9 and TRBJ1-1; D is possibly TRBD1 (6 bases). Germline values: CDR1 SEHNR, CDR2 FQNEAQ (reference sequence). The CDR3 sequence is 15 residues long. CDR3 coding DNA: TGTGCCGGCAGCCCCGAGGGGGTGATGGGCACTGAAGCCTTCTTT. This codes for CAGSPEGVMGTEAFF. Full variable domain (remainder filled in from reference TRBV7-9 and TRBJ1-1): DTGVSQNPRHKITKRGQNVTFRCDPISEHNRLYWYRQTLGQGPEFLTYFQNEAQLEKSRLLSDRFSAERPKGSFSTLEIQRTEQGDSAMYLCAGSPEGVMGTEAFFGQGTRLTVV.

This clonotype was observed a few times. This chain joins TRBV27 and TRBJ1-2; D is possibly TRBD1 (5 bases). CDR1 and CDR2 (germline): MNHEY, SMNVEV (reference sequence). The CDR3 runs to 14 residues. V was trimmed by 5 bases and J by 2 bases, leaving 12 bases between them. CDR3 sequence (DNA): TGTGCCAGCAGTCCTCAGGGTCCCAACTATGGCTACACCTTC. It translates to CASSPQGPNYGYTF.

The chain has TRBV7-2 and TRBJ2-3; the match to TRBD2 covers 9 bases. The V gene end was trimmed by 1 base and the J gene end by 4 bases; junction bases not matched to a gene: 12. The CDR3 spans 18 residues. Germline V gives CDR1 SGHTA, CDR2 FQGNSA. CDR3 sequence: CASSLVLAGDVVSDTQYF. Written as DNA, the CDR3 is TGTGCCAGCAGCTTAGTATTAGCGGGGGACGTGGTTTCAGATACGCAGTATTTT.

The rearrangement uses TRBV3-1 and TRBJ1-1; D ambiguous. The CDR3 contains 14 residues. V lost 3 bases to trimming and J lost 4 bases, with 12 bases between them. CDR1 LGHDT and CDR2 YNNKEL come from the germline V gene (reference sequence). The DNA for the CDR3 is TGTGCCAGCAGCCACGCCGGTAGGTCCACTGAAGCTTTCTTT. Translation: CASSHAGRSTEAFF.

Only a few counts were recorded for this clonotype. The rearrangement uses TRBV15 and TRBJ1-4; TRBD1 is a possible D gene (6 bases). The CDR3 length is 20 residues. Trimming stripped 2 bases from V and 0 bases from J, with 22 bases between. Germline CDR1 LNHNV, CDR2 YYDKDF (reference sequence). Written as DNA, the CDR3 is TGTGCCACCAGCAGACAATATACCGGGACATCAGAATCAACTAATGAAAAACTGTTTTTT. Translated: CATSRQYTGTSESTNEKLFF.